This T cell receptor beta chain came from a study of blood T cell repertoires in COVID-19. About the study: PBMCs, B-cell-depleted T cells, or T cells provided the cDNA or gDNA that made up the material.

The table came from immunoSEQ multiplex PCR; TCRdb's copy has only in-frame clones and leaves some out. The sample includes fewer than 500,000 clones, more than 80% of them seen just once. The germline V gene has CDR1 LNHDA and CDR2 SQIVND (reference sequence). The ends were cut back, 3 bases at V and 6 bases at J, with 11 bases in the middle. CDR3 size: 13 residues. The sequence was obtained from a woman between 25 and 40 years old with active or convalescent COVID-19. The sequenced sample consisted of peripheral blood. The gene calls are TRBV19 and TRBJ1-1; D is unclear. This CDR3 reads CASSIGGSAEAFF. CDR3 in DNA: TGTGCCAGTAGTATCGGAGGGAGCGCTGAAGCTTTCTTT. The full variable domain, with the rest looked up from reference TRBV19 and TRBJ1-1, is DGGITQSPKYLFRKEGQNVTLSCEQNLNHDAMYWYRQDPGQGLRLIYYSQIVNDFQKGDIAEGYSVSREKKESFPLTVTSAQKNPTAFYLCASSIGGSAEAFFGQGTRLTVV.